This passage covers 26 T cell receptor beta chains from one sample sequenced in a study of PD-1 blockade in classical Hodgkin lymphoma. The time point denotes: cycle 4 day 1 (C4D1), after 5 to 7 weeks of nivolumab. Patients all relapsed after autologous stem cell transplantation, and there was variation in brentuximab vedotin exposure. Out of thawed PBMCs, magnetic negative selection purified CD4+ T cells. Produced via immunoSEQ multiplex PCR; TCRdb's table is partial and in-frame only. This sample has about 19,000 clones, with over 80% found just once. The material was CD4+ T cells from blood, obtained before the fourth cycle of nivolumab. The receptors come from a human donor with classical Hodgkin lymphoma.

The chain couples TRBV11-2 to TRBJ2-7; tentative D call: TRBD1 (5 bases). Germline CDR1 and CDR2: SGHAT and FQNNGV. V lost 5 bases and J 5 bases, leaving 13 bases between the germline ends. The CDR3 extends over 13 amino acids. This CDR3 is CASSNNRFDEQYF. In DNA, the CDR3 is TGTGCCAGCAGCAACAACAGGTTCGACGAGCAGTACTTC.

This chain connects TRBV14 to TRBJ1-6; 8 nucleotides match TRBD1. The V gene's germline CDR1 is SGHDN and CDR2 FVKESK. The junction had 7 bases not matched to a gene; V was cut back by 3 bases and J by 9 bases. This CDR3 has 15 residues. CDR3 nucleotides: TGTGCCAGCAGCCAGATGGACAGGGTGATTTCACCCCTCCACTTT. It codes for CASSQMDRVISPLHF.

The chain couples TRBV9 to TRBJ2-1, with 8 bases fitting TRBD2. Per the germline V gene, CDR1 is SGDLS and CDR2 is YYNGEE. The CDR3 covers 15 residues. J gave up 0 bases and V 4 bases, and 3 bases lay outside the gene matches. The CDR3 DNA follows: TGTGCCAGCAGCCGAAGCGGGGGCTCCTACAATGAGCAGTTCTTC. Translation gives CASSRSGGSYNEQFF.

This chain uses TRBV7-9 with TRBJ2-1; D unresolved. The germline V and J ends were trimmed by 5 bases and 5 bases, with 4 bases remaining between them. Per the germline V gene, CDR1 is SEHNR and CDR2 is FQNEAQ (reference sequence). CDR3 length equals 11 residues. Here the CDR3 DNA reads TGTGCCAGCAGCCTCAACAATGAGCAGTTCTTC. Residues: CASSLNNEQFF.

This clone was seen a handful of times. The chain recombines TRBV28 with TRBJ2-4; 11 nucleotides match TRBD1. This CDR3 has 14 amino acids. Germline V gene sequence: CDR1 MDHEN, CDR2 SYDVKM. V dropped 8 bases and J dropped 8; count of bases not matched to a gene: 8. The CDR3 region is CASGRTGGRDIQYF. The CDR3 DNA reads TGTGCCAGCGGAAGGACAGGGGGCCGGGACATTCAGTACTTC.

V is TRBV6-6 and J is TRBJ2-5; D not resolved. Germline CDR1 MNHNY, CDR2 SVGAGI (reference sequence). The CDR3 runs to 15 residues. Trimming took 0 bases from V and 4 from J, leaving 12 bases between them. CDR3 loop: CASSYSRNFLETQYF. The CDR3 DNA follows: TGTGCCAGCAGTTACTCGAGAAATTTTCTAGAGACCCAGTACTTC.

The chain has TRBV27 and TRBJ1-4; D ambiguous. The CDR3 is 14 amino acids. Between the trimmed V and J ends, which lost 2 bases and 5 bases, there was a span of 9 bases. Looked up from germline, CDR1 is MNHEY and CDR2 is SMNVEV (reference sequence). Written as DNA, the CDR3 is TGTGCCAGCAGTTTAGGGCCAAGAAATGAAAAACTGTTTTTT. Protein sequence: CASSLGPRNEKLFF.

V and J are TRBV18 and TRBJ1-1; 9 positions match TRBD1. CDR3 size: 15 residues. Germline V gives CDR1 KGHSH, CDR2 LQKENI. V was clipped by 4 bases and J by 3 bases; unmatched bases: 6. The CDR3 DNA sequence: TGTGCCAGCTCACGGACAGGGGTCATCGACACTGAAGCTTTCTTT. This gives the protein CASSRTGVIDTEAFF.

The chain employs TRBV29-1 and TRBJ2-1; 9 positions match TRBD2. Germline V gene sequence: CDR1 SQVTM, CDR2 ANQGSEA. The CDR3 covers 16 residues. The V segment lost 4 bases and the J segment 3 bases; nucleotides outside the gene matches: 10. The CDR3 here is CSVVPGTSSYYNEQFF. CDR3 sequence (DNA): TGCAGCGTTGTGCCAGGGACTAGCTCCTACTACAATGAGCAGTTCTTC.

V usage is TRBV4-1 and J usage is TRBJ1-5, with no clear D. This CDR3 is 17 amino acids long. The V end was cut by 5 bases, the J end by 6 bases, with 23 bases between. Per germline, CDR1 MGHRA and CDR2 YSYEKL. The CDR3 nucleotides read TGCGCCAGCAGCAAGACCGGGAACGACAAAGTGGGTCAGCCCCAGCATTTT. Its translation is CASSKTGNDKVGQPQHF.

This clone was recorded once. This chain connects TRBV5-5 to TRBJ1-2; TRBD1 matches at 9 bases. The CDR3 totals 18 residues. Germline values: CDR1 SGHKS, CDR2 YYEKEE (reference sequence). The V segment lost 4 bases and the J segment 0 bases; nucleotides outside the gene matches: 13. The chain's CDR3 is CASSDFPGQGGSNYGYTF. Here the CDR3 DNA reads TGTGCCAGCAGCGATTTTCCGGGACAGGGAGGATCTAACTATGGCTACACCTTC.

The rearrangement joins TRBV6-6 to TRBJ1-2, with D possibly TRBD1 on 6 matching bases. V lost 4 bases to trimming and J lost 4 bases, with 13 bases between them. Germline assignment: CDR1 MNHNY and CDR2 SVGAGI (reference sequence). This CDR3 is built from 14 residues. The CDR3: CASSSGGGGYGYTF. CDR3 sequence (DNA): TGTGCCAGCAGTTCAGGAGGGGGAGGCTATGGCTACACCTTC.

This rearrangement joins TRBV27 to TRBJ1-5; TRBD1 matches at 7 bases. Germline loops: CDR1 MNHEY, CDR2 SMNVEV (reference sequence). J was trimmed by 0 bases and V by 5 bases; bases with no gene match: 7. This CDR3 has 16 residues. DNA for the CDR3: TGTGCCAGCAGTGACCGACAGGGTATTAGCAATCAGCCCCAGCATTTT. It codes for CASSDRQGISNQPQHF.

The chain is built from TRBV5-6 and TRBJ2-7; D is unresolved. There are 18 residues in the CDR3. The germline V gene has CDR1 SGHDT and CDR2 YYEEEE. Trimming cost V 0 bases and J 3 bases, with 22 bases left between them. CDR3 DNA sequence: TGTGCCAGCAGCTTGGGGGAAACCAGGCGTGGAGCGAACTACGAGCAGTACTTC. It translates to CASSLGETRRGANYEQYF.

The V and J genes are TRBV5-1 and TRBJ2-1; D uncertain. Germline-derived CDR1 and CDR2 are SGHRS and YFSETQ. The CDR3 consists of 14 residues. Trimming took 3 bases from V and 7 from J, leaving 14 bases between them. This CDR3 reads CASSSLKGLNEQFF. The CDR3 DNA reads as TGCGCCAGCAGCTCCTTAAAGGGATTGAATGAGCAGTTCTTC.

V usage is TRBV7-9 and J usage is TRBJ2-7; the match to TRBD1 covers 11 bases. V dropped 1 base and J dropped 0; count of bases not matched to a gene: 5. Germline V gene data show CDR1 as SEHNR and CDR2 as FQNEAQ (reference sequence). The CDR3 contains 17 residues. The CDR3: CASSLVVGTGGSYEQYF. The CDR3 DNA sequence: TGTGCCAGCAGCTTAGTCGTCGGGACAGGGGGCTCCTACGAGCAGTACTTC.

This chain links TRBV5-1 with TRBJ2-3, with no clear D. CDR1 SGHRS and CDR2 YFSETQ come from the germline V gene. The CDR3 has 13 residues. Trimming removed 4 bases from V and 3 bases from J, with 9 bases in between. CDR3 nucleotides: TGCGCCAGCAGCCAGATTAGTACAGATACGCAGTATTTT. Protein: CASSQISTDTQYF.

The CDR3 DNA is TGTGCCAGCAGCGTAAAACGAATCGGGACTAGCGGGAGTAATGAGCAGTTCTTC. This sequence encodes CASSVKRIGTSGSNEQFF. This chain uses TRBV7-3 with TRBJ2-1; 14 positions agree with TRBD2. Trimming cost V 5 bases and J 7 bases; bases outside gene matches: 13. Germline V lookup: CDR1 SGHTA, CDR2 FQGTGA. CDR3 length equals 18 residues. Complete variable domain (other parts from reference TRBV7-3 and TRBJ2-1): GAGVSQTPSNKVTEKGKYVELRCDPISGHTALYWYRQSLGQGPEFLIYFQGTGAADDSGLPNDRFFAVRPEGSVSTLKIQRTERGDSAVYLCASSVKRIGTSGSNEQFFGPGTRLTVL.

The rearrangement links TRBV11-2 to TRBJ1-6; D not resolved. This CDR3 is 15 amino acids long. Germline V lookup: CDR1 SGHAT, CDR2 FQNNGV. Trimming shortened V by 2 bases and J by 7 bases, and 12 bases separated the two germline ends. CDR3 residues: CASSLLSGFNSPLHF. In DNA form, the CDR3 reads TGTGCCAGCAGCTTACTCTCAGGCTTCAATTCACCCCTCCACTTT.

The chain employs TRBV2 and TRBJ2-5; 12 bases fit TRBD2. V trimming: 4 bases; J trimming: 3 bases; junction bases outside the gene matches: 9. Germline values: CDR1 SNHLY, CDR2 FYNNEI. The CDR3 covers 17 residues. CDR3 in amino acids: CASSALAGGWKKETQYF. The CDR3 nucleotides read TGTGCCAGCAGTGCCCTAGCGGGAGGGTGGAAAAAAGAGACCCAGTACTTC.

J is TRBJ2-1 and V is TRBV30; tentatively, D is TRBD1 or TRBD2 (5 bases each). V was shortened by 7 bases and J by 7 bases, with 23 bases between the two germline ends. CDR3 length: 15 amino acids. The germline gives CDR1 GTSNPN, CDR2 SVGIG (reference sequence). The CDR3 reads CAYVSRDSRRNEQFF. The CDR3 nucleotides are TGTGCCTATGTCTCGAGAGACAGTCGGAGGAATGAGCAGTTCTTC. The full variable domain, in which reference TRBV30 and TRBJ2-1 provide the parts outside the CDR3, is SQTIHQWPATLVQPVGSPLSLECTVEGTSNPNLYWYRQAAGRGLQLLFYSVGIGQISSEVPQNLSASRPQDRQFILSSKKLLLSDSGFYLCAYVSRDSRRNEQFFGPGTRLTVL.

The CDR3 spells CAWSVTQETQYF. The CDR3 DNA reads as TGTGCCTGGAGTGTAACCCAAGAGACCCAGTACTTC. This chain connects TRBV30 to TRBJ2-5; D gene ambiguous. Trimming cost V 0 bases and J 1 base, with 3 bases left between them. Germline-derived CDR1 and CDR2 are GTSNPN and SVGIG (reference sequence). The CDR3 has 12 residues.

The chain carries TRBV6-6 and TRBJ1-5, with 9 nucleotides matching TRBD1. V shed 7 bases, J shed 7 bases, and the junction held 11 bases outside the gene matches. This CDR3 contains 15 residues. The germline gives CDR1 MNHNY, CDR2 SVGAGI (reference sequence). CDR3 loop: CASTYPTGGRQPQHF. The CDR3 DNA is TGTGCCAGCACCTACCCTACAGGGGGCCGACAGCCCCAGCATTTT.

The chain combines TRBV6-5 with TRBJ1-1; D is perhaps TRBD1 (5 bases). V was cut by 6 bases and J by 8 bases, with 16 bases left in between. This CDR3 contains 13 residues. The germline gives CDR1 MNHEY, CDR2 SVGAGI. The chain's CDR3 is CASSSQGFGEAFF. Written as DNA, the CDR3 is TGTGCCAGCAGCTCCCAGGGTTTCGGGGAAGCTTTCTTT.

The chain employs TRBV25-1 and TRBJ2-3; a weak D match, TRBD2 (5 bases). V was cut by 3 bases and J by 8 bases, with 18 bases left in between. The CDR3 is made up of 15 amino acids. Germline V CDR1 and CDR2: MGHDK, SYGVNS. In nucleotides, the CDR3 is TGTGCCAGCAGTGAGAGGGCGCCCCATATCGGTACGCAGTATTTT. The encoded protein is CASSERAPHIGTQYF.

The rearrangement links TRBV19 to TRBJ2-1; 7 nucleotides line up with TRBD2. CDR1 LNHDA and CDR2 SQIVND come from the germline V gene (reference sequence). The CDR3 is 17 residues long. The J segment lost 5 bases and the V segment lost 2 bases, leaving 12 bases of the junction unmatched. CDR3 nucleotide sequence: TGTGCCAGTAGTATAAGAGGGAGCGGGATTTACCACAATGAGCAGTTCTTC. This codes for CASSIRGSGIYHNEQFF.